This TCR beta chain came from a study of Graves' ophthalmopathy and Graves' hyperthyroidism. The wider study: Before any treatment, peripheral blood was taken at the initial diagnosis.

The germline V gene encodes CDR1 SGHRS and CDR2 YFSETQ. Unmatched junction bases numbered 5, after V lost 4 bases and J lost 5 bases. CDR3 length: 15 amino acids. TCR beta CDR3 amplification used RNA transcripts. First-round RT-PCR used HTBI primers; second-round multiplex PCR followed. TCRdb re-called the multiplex PCR reads with MiXCR, one entry per CDR3 protein. The sample includes about 210,000 distinct CDR3 sequences, approximately 29% of them seen just once. This clonotype has a count of ten or more. The receptor was derived from a man aged 50 or older with Graves' ophthalmopathy. The V gene is TRBV5-1, the J gene TRBJ2-2; TRBD1 matches at 10 bases. The source material was peripheral blood. The CDR3 DNA reads TGCGCCAGCAGCGTCCAGGGACAGGGGACCGGGGAGCTGTTTTTT. Its protein product is CASSVQGQGTGELFF.